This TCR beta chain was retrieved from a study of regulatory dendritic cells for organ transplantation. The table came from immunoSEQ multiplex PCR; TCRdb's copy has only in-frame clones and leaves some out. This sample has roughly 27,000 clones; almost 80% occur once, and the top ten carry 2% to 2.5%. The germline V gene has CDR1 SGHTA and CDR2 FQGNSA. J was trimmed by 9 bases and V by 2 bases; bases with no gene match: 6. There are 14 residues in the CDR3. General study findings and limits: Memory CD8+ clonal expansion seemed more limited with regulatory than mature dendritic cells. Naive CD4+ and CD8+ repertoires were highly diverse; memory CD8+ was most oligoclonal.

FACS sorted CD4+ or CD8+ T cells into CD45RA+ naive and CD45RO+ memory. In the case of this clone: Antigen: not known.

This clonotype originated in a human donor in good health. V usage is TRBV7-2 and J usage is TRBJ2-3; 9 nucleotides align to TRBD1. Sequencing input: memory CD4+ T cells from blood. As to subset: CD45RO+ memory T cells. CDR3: CASSLPWDRDTQYF. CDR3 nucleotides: TGTGCCAGCAGCTTACCTTGGGACAGGGACACGCAGTATTTT.